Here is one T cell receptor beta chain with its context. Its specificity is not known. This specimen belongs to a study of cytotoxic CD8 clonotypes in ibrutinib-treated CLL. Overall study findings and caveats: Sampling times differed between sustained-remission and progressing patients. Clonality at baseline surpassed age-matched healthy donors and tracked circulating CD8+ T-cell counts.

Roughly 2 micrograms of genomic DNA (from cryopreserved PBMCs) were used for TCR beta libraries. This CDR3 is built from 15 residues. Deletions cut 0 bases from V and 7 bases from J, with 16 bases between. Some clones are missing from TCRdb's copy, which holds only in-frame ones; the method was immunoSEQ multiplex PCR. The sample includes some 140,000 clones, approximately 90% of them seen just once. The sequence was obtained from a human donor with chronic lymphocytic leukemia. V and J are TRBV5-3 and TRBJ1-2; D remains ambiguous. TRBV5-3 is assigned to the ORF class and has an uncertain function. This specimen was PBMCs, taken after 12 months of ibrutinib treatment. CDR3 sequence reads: CARSLGRVGPFGYTF. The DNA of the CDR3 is TGTGCCAGAAGCTTGGGGAGGGTGGGCCCCTTTGGCTACACCTTC.